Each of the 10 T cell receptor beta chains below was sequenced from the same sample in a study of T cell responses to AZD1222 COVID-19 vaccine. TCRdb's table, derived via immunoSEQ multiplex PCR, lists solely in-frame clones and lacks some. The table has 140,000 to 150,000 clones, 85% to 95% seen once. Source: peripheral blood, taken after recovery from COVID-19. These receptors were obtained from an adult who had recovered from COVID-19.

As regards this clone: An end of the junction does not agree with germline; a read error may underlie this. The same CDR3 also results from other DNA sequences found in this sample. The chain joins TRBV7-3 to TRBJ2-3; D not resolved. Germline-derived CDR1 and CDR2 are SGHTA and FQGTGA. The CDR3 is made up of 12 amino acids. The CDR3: CASSLSRDTQYF. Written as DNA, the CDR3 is TGTGCCAGCAGCTTAAGCAGAGATACGCAGTATTTT. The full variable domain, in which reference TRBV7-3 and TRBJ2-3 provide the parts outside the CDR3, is GAGVSQTPSNKVTEKGKYVELRCDPISGHTALYWYRQSLGQGPEFLIYFQGTGAADDSGLPNDRFFAVRPEGSVSTLKIQRTERGDSAVYLCASSLSRDTQYFGPGTRLTVL.

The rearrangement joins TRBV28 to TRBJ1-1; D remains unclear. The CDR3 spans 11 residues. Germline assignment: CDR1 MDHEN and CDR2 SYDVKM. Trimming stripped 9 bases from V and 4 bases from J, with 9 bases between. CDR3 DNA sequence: TGTGCCAGTATATGGTCCACTGAAGCTTTCTTT. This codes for CASIWSTEAFF.

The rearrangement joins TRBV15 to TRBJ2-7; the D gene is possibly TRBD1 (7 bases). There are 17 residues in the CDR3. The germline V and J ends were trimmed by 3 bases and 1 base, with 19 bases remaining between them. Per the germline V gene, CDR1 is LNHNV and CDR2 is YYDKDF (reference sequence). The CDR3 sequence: CATSSGTATGESYEQYF. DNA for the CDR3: TGTGCCACCAGCAGTGGGACAGCGACGGGAGAATCCTACGAGCAGTACTTC.

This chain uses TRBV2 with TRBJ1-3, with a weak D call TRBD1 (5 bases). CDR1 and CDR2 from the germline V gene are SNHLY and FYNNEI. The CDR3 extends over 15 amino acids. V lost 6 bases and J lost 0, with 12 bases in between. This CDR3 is CASRGRIFSGNTIYF. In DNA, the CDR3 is TGTGCCAGCAGGGGACGGATATTCTCTGGAAACACCATATATTTT.

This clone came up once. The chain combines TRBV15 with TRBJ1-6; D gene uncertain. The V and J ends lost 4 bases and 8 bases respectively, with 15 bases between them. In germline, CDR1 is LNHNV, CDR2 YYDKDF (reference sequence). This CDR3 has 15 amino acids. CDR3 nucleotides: TGTGCCACCAGCAAGTCGTATATCGAAGATTCACCCCTCCACTTT. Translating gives CATSKSYIEDSPLHF. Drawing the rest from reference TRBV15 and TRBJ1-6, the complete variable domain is DAMVIQNPRYQVTQFGKPVTLSCSQTLNHNVMYWYQQKSSQAPKLLFHYYDKDFNNEADTPDNFQSRRPNTSFCFLDIRSPGLGDTAMYLCATSKSYIEDSPLHFGNGTRLTVT.

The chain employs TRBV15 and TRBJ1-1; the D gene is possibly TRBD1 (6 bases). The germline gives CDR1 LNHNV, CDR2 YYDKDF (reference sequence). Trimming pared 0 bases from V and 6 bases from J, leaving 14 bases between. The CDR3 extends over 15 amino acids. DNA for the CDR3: TGTGCCACCAGCAGAGATTCAGGACAGTACTCTGAAGCTTTCTTT. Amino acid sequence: CATSRDSGQYSEAFF. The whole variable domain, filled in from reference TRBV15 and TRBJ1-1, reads DAMVIQNPRYQVTQFGKPVTLSCSQTLNHNVMYWYQQKSSQAPKLLFHYYDKDFNNEADTPDNFQSRRPNTSFCFLDIRSPGLGDTAMYLCATSRDSGQYSEAFFGQGTRLTVV.

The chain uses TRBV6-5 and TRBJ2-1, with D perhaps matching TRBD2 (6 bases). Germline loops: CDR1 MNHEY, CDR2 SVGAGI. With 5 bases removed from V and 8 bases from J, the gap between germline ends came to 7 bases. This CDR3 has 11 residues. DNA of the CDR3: TGTGCCAGCAGTCCTAGCGATGAGCAGTTCTTC. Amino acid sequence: CASSPSDEQFF.

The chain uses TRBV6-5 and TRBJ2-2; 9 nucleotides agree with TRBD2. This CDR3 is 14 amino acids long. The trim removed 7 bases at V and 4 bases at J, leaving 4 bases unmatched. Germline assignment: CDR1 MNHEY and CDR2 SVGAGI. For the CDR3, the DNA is TGTGCCAGCACGGGGACTAGCTTCACCGGGGAGCTGTTTTTT. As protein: CASTGTSFTGELFF.

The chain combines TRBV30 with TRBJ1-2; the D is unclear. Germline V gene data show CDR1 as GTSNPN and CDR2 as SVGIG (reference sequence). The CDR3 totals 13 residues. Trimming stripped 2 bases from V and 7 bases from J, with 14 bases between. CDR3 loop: CAWSFLGSGGYTF. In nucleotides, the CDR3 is TGTGCCTGGAGTTTCTTGGGGTCAGGTGGCTACACCTTC.

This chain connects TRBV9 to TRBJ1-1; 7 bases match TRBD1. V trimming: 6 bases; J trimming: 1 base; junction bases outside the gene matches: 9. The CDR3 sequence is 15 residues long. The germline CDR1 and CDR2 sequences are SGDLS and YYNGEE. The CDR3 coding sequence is TGTGCCAGCACCTCAGGACAGGTCGGGAACACTGAAGCTTTCTTT. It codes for CASTSGQVGNTEAFF. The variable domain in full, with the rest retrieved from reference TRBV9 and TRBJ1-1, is DSGVTQTPKHLITATGQRVTLRCSPRSGDLSVYWYQQSLDQGLQFLIQYYNGEERAKGNILERFSAQQFPDLHSELNLSSLELGDSALYFCASTSGQVGNTEAFFGQGTRLTVV.